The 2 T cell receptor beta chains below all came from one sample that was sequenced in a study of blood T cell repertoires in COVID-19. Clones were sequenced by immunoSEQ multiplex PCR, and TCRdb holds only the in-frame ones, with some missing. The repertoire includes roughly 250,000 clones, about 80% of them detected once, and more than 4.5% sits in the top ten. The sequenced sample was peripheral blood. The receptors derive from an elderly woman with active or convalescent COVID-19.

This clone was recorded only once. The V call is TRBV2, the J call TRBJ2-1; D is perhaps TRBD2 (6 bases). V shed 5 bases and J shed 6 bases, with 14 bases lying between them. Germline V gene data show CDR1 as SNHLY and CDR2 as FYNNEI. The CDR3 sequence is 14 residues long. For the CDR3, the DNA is TGTGCCAGCAGTCGCGACGGGGAGGTCAATGAGCAGTTCTTC. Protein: CASSRDGEVNEQFF.

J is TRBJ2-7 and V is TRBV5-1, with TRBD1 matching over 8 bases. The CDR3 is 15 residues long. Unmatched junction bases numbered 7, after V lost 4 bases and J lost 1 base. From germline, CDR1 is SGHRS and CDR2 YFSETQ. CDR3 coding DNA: TGCGCCAGCAGCCTGGGGACAGGAGCATCCTACGAGCAGTACTTC. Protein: CASSLGTGASYEQYF.